The 3 T cell receptor beta chains in this list originate from one sample, sequenced in a study of T cell repertoires in cytomegalovirus infection. TCRdb analysed the reads with MiXCR anew, one entry per CDR3 protein. This sample has about 250,000 distinct CDR3 sequences, with roughly 6.5% found just once. The specimen was PBMCs. The receptors stem from a human donor in good health (CMV status not recorded). Some clones in this sample may be carry-over from other donors' samples.

This sequence joins TRBV15 and TRBJ2-7; 10 nucleotides align to TRBD1. Trimming took 5 bases from V and 0 from J; bases not matched to a gene: 7. Germline loops: CDR1 LNHNV, CDR2 YYDKDF (reference sequence). This CDR3 is built from 16 residues. The CDR3 DNA reads TGTGCCACCAGCGGGAGGGACAGGGGTATCTCCTACGAGCAGTACTTC. It encodes CATSGRDRGISYEQYF.

This clonotype was seen at least ten times. V usage is TRBV7-9 and J usage is TRBJ2-3; no definite D call. Trimming cost V 4 bases and J 1 base, with 6 bases left between them. This CDR3 is 13 amino acids long. CDR1 SEHNR and CDR2 FQNEAQ come from the germline V gene (reference sequence). CDR3: CASSSRGTDTQYF. CDR3 nucleotides: TGTGCCAGCAGCTCGCGAGGCACAGATACGCAGTATTTT.

In this sample, this clonotype turned up many times. V usage is TRBV5-1 and J usage is TRBJ2-5, with D possibly TRBD1 on 5 matching bases. V dropped 3 bases and J dropped 1 base, with 10 bases sitting between them. CDR3 length equals 14 residues. Per the germline V gene, CDR1 is SGHRS and CDR2 is YFSETQ. Here the CDR3 DNA reads TGCGCCAGCAGCTCACTTGACAGCCAAGAGACCCAGTACTTC. It is translated as CASSSLDSQETQYF.